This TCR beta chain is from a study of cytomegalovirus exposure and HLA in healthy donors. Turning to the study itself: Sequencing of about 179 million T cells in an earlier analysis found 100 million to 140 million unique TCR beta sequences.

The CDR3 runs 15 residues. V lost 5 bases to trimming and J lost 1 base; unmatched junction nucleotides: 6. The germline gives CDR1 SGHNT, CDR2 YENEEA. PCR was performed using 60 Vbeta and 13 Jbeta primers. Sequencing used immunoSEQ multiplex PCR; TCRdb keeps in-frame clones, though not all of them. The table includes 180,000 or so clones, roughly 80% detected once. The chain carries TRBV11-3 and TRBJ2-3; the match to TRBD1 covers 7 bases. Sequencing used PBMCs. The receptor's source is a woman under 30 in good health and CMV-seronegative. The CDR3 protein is CASSRTGDGTDTQYF. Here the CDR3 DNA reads TGTGCCAGCAGCCGTACAGGGGACGGCACAGATACGCAGTATTTT.